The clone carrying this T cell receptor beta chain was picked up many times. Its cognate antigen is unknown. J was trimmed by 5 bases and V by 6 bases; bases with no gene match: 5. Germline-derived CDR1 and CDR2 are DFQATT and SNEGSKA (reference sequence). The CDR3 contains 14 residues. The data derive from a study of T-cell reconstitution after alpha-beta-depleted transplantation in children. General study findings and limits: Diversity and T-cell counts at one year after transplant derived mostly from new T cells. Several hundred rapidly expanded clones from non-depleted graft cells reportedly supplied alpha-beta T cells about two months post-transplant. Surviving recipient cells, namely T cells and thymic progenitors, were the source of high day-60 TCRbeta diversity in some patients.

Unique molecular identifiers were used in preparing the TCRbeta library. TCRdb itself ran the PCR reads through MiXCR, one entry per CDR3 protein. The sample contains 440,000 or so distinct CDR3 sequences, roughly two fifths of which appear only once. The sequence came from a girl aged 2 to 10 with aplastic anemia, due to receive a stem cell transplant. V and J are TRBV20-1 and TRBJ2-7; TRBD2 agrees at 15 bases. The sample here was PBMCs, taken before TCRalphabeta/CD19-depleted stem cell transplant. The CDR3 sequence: CSARTSGRANEQYF. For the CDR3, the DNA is TGCAGTGCACGGACTAGCGGGAGGGCAAACGAGCAGTACTTC.